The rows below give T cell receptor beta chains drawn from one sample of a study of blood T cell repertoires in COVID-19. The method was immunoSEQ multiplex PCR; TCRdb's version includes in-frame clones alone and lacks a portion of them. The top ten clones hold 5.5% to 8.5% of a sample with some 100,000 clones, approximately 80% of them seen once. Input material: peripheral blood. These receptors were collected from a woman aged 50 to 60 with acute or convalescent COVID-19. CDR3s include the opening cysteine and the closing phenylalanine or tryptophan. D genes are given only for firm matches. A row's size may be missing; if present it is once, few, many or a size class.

CASTQADTQYF	TGTGCCAGCACCCAAGCGGATACGCAGTATTTT	.	.	TRBJ2-3	TRBV11-2
CASARQGGQPQHF	TGTGCCAGCGCCCGACAGGGCGGTCAGCCCCAGCATTTT	once	TRBD1	TRBJ1-5	TRBV19
CASSLVIQPQHF	TGTGCCAGCAGTCTCGTTATTCAGCCCCAGCATTTT	.	.	TRBJ1-5	TRBV12-3/TRBV12-4
CASSPSTVGNEQFF	TGTGCCAGCTCACCGTCGACAGTAGGGAATGAGCAGTTCTTC	.	.	TRBJ2-1	TRBV18
CASSPLGGAGLFF	TGTGCCAGCTCACCATTGGGCGGGGCAGGACTGTTTTTT	.	.	TRBJ1-4	TRBV18
CASSPPGGYGYTF	TGTGCCAGCAGTCCCCCGGGAGGCTATGGCTACACCTTC	.	.	TRBJ1-2	TRBV12-3/TRBV12-4
CASSSQLGLAGGRSRVTGELFF	TGTGCCAGTAGTTCTCAATTAGGACTAGCGGGGGGGCGCTCCCGGGTCACCGGGGAGCTGTTTTTT	.	TRBD2	TRBJ2-2	TRBV19
CASYYNEQFF	TGTGCCAGCTACTACAATGAGCAGTTCTTC	.	.	TRBJ2-1	TRBV2
CASSFRDRGLGGYTF	TGTGCCAGCAGTTTTCGGGACAGGGGGCTGGGTGGCTACACCTTC	once	TRBD1	TRBJ1-2	TRBV28
CASSLVIGGRGDTQYF	TGCGCCAGCAGCTTGGTTATCGGGGGGCGCGGAGATACGCAGTATTTT	once	.	TRBJ2-3	TRBV5-1
CASSRGAGELFF	TGTGCCAGCAGCCGGGGGGCCGGGGAGCTGTTTTTT	.	.	TRBJ2-2	TRBV3-1/TRBV3-2
CASRMTAFYEQYF	TGTGCCAGCAGGATGACAGCTTTCTACGAGCAGTACTTC	.	.	TRBJ2-7	TRBV6-5
CASSPWITGYNEQFF	TGTGCCAGCAGCCCCTGGATAACGGGGTACAATGAGCAGTTCTTC	.	.	TRBJ2-1	TRBV11-2
CASRASGGVYEQFF	TGTGCCAGCAGGGCAAGCGGGGGGGTTTATGAGCAGTTCTTC	once	TRBD2	TRBJ2-1	TRBV6-5
CASSLAGGGAPRETQYF	TGCGCCAGCAGCTTGGCGGGCGGGGGGGCCCCCCGGGAGACCCAGTACTTC	.	TRBD2	TRBJ2-5	TRBV5-1
CASSYTRAETQYF	TGTGCCAGCAGTTACACTAGGGCGGAGACCCAGTACTTC	.	.	TRBJ2-5	TRBV7-3
CASSPGTAISNQPQHF	TGTGCCAGCAGCCCAGGGACAGCTATTAGCAATCAGCCCCAGCATTTT	many	TRBD1	TRBJ1-5	TRBV28
CASSPSGQGPEKLFF	TGTGCCAGCTCGCCCTCGGGACAGGGGCCTGAAAAACTGTTTTTT	.	TRBD1	TRBJ1-4	TRBV6-5
CASSGQIPYEQYF	TGCGCCAGCTCTGGACAGATTCCTTACGAGCAGTACTTC	.	.	TRBJ2-7	TRBV5-1
CASSLAGTGSSEQYF	TGCGCCAGCAGCTTGGCCGGGACAGGGTCCTCCGAGCAGTACTTC	.	TRBD1	TRBJ2-7	TRBV5-1
CASSSGTGYYGYTF	TGCGCCAGCAGCTCCGGGACAGGGTACTATGGCTACACCTTC	.	TRBD1	TRBJ1-2	TRBV5-1
CASSPTREANYGYTF	TGTGCCAGCAGCCCGACCAGGGAGGCCAACTATGGCTACACCTTC	.	.	TRBJ1-2	TRBV7-3
CASSSQKNSPLHF	TGTGCCAGCTCGTCACAGAAGAATTCACCCCTCCACTTT	.	.	TRBJ1-6	TRBV18
CASSLQMSSSNEKLFF	TGTGCCAGCAGCCTCCAAATGAGCTCTTCGAATGAAAAACTGTTTTTT	once	.	TRBJ1-4	TRBV16
CATSIYSRQPQHF	TGTGCCACCAGCATATACAGCCGTCAGCCCCAGCATTTT	.	.	TRBJ1-5	TRBV15
CASSDLGQRQETQYF	TGTGCCAGCAGCGACCTGGGACAGCGACAAGAGACCCAGTACTTC	.	TRBD1	TRBJ2-5	TRBV5-4
CASSRAVRGDGYTF	TGTGCCAGCAGTAGGGCAGTCCGGGGAGATGGCTACACCTTC	.	.	TRBJ1-2	TRBV2
CASRMRDRDSPLHF	TGTGCCAGCAGAATGCGGGACAGGGATTCACCCCTCCACTTT	.	TRBD1	TRBJ1-6	TRBV6-5
CASSEAGTGRNEQFF	TGTGCCAGCAGTGAAGCCGGGACAGGGCGCAATGAGCAGTTCTTC	.	TRBD1	TRBJ2-1	TRBV6-1
CASRLGQGVNEQFF	TGTGCCAGCAGATTGGGACAGGGTGTCAATGAGCAGTTCTTC	.	TRBD1	TRBJ2-1	TRBV28
CASSTDRILKGYTF	TGTGCCAGCAGTACGGACAGGATTCTGAAGGGCTACACCTTC	.	TRBD1	TRBJ1-2	TRBV5-7
CASSRDRNTGELFF	TGCGCCAGCTCCCGGGACAGAAACACCGGGGAGCTGTTTTTT	.	TRBD1	TRBJ2-2	TRBV10-1
CASFDRGGTEAFF	TGTGCCAGCTTCGACAGGGGTGGTACTGAAGCTTTCTTT	.	TRBD1	TRBJ1-1	TRBV12-3/TRBV12-4
CASSEMNRGLPEAFF	TGTGCCAGCAGTGAAATGAACAGGGGGCTACCTGAAGCTTTCTTT	.	TRBD1	TRBJ1-1	TRBV6-1
CARSPSPTGYGGYTF	TGTGCCAGAAGCCCTTCTCCCACGGGGTACGGTGGCTACACCTTC	.	.	TRBJ1-2	TRBV5-3
CASSSGAGFSPLHF	TGTGCCAGCAGCTCAGGGGCAGGGTTTTCACCCCTCCACTTT	.	.	TRBJ1-6	TRBV7-8
CASSARGLASVGEQFF	TGTGCCAGCAGTGCCCGGGGACTAGCCTCTGTAGGGGAGCAGTTCTTC	.	TRBD2	TRBJ2-1	TRBV27
CASGTGTYSPLHF	TGTGCCAGCGGGACAGGGACTTATTCACCCCTCCACTTT	.	TRBD1	TRBJ1-6	TRBV6-5
CAISDGTLSTDTQYF	TGTGCCATCAGCGACGGGACACTCAGCACAGATACGCAGTATTTT	.	.	TRBJ2-3	TRBV10-3
CAIGQGPDGPQHF	TGTGCCATCGGACAGGGGCCCGACGGGCCCCAGCATTTT	.	TRBD1	TRBJ1-5	TRBV10-3
CAWTQRAGGYQPQHF	TGTGCCTGGACCCAGAGGGCAGGAGGATATCAGCCCCAGCATTTT	many	.	TRBJ1-5	TRBV30
CASSPALSGNTIYF	TGTGCCAGCAGCCCCGCACTCTCTGGAAACACCATATATTTT	.	.	TRBJ1-3	TRBV28
CASSPRDRGHNTEAFF	TGTGCCAGCAGCCCCCGGGACAGGGGCCATAACACTGAAGCTTTCTTT	.	TRBD1	TRBJ1-1	TRBV3-1/TRBV3-2
CSVGSNSNEQFF	TGCAGCGTTGGATCTAACAGCAATGAGCAGTTCTTC	.	.	TRBJ2-1	TRBV29-1
CASGTWTEDSPLHF	TGTGCTAGTGGTACCTGGACAGAGGATTCACCCCTCCACTTT	.	.	TRBJ1-6	TRBV12-5
CASSLAGWSEAFF	TGCGCCAGCAGCTTGGCGGGGTGGTCTGAAGCTTTCTTT	few	.	TRBJ1-1	TRBV5-1
CASSTSGGRGEKLFF	TGTGCCAGTAGTACCTCGGGAGGTCGGGGTGAAAAACTGTTTTTT	once	.	TRBJ1-4	TRBV19
CSASGSGGSTDTQYF	TGCAGTGCTAGTGGGAGCGGGGGGAGCACAGATACGCAGTATTTT	.	TRBD2	TRBJ2-3	TRBV20-1
CASSLGQSSATNEKLFF	TGCGCCAGCAGCTTGGGACAGAGTTCTGCAACTAATGAAAAACTGTTTTTT	.	.	TRBJ1-4	TRBV5-1
CASSFWDRGLETQYF	TGTGCCAGCAGCTTCTGGGACAGGGGGCTGGAGACCCAGTACTTC	.	TRBD1	TRBJ2-5	TRBV11-2
CASSLTSSYEQYF	TGTGCCAGCAGCCTAACGAGCTCCTACGAGCAGTACTTC	.	.	TRBJ2-7	TRBV6-5
CASSSPEVTNTEAFF	TGCGCCAGCAGCTCGCCGGAGGTGACGAACACTGAAGCTTTCTTT	.	.	TRBJ1-1	TRBV5-1
CASSNGGEDYGYTF	TGTGCCAGCAGCAATGGAGGGGAGGACTATGGCTACACCTTC	.	.	TRBJ1-2	TRBV21-1
CASTQNSGANVLTF	TGTGCCAGCACCCAGAACTCTGGGGCCAACGTCCTGACTTTC	.	.	TRBJ2-6	TRBV6-5
CASSQGRGTGMGYTF	TGTGCCAGCAGCCAAGGTCGGGGAACAGGGATGGGCTACACCTTC	.	.	TRBJ1-2	TRBV3-1/TRBV3-2